The 14 T cell receptor beta chains given below trace back to one sample, sequenced in a study of identical twins. TCRdb re-called the 5' RACE reads with MiXCR, one entry per CDR3 protein. The sample shows roughly 630,000 distinct CDR3 sequences, less than 9% of them seen only once. The sample was also reused in another study, on yellow fever vaccine responses in identical twins.

Specimen: PBMCs. Source of these receptors: a woman aged 18-29 years in good health.

This clonotype was observed a few times. This chain uses TRBV12-3 or TRBV12-4 with TRBJ2-5, with 8 bases aligning to TRBD2. V trimming: 2 bases; J trimming: 5 bases; junction bases outside the gene matches: 7. This CDR3 comprises 15 residues. The CDR3 sequence is CASSLSLAAKETQYF. Written as DNA, the CDR3 is TGTGCCAGCAGTTTATCACTAGCGGCCAAGGAGACCCAGTACTTC.

The table lists this clonotype with many counts. CDR3 residues: CASSLGGTGDEQYF. The CDR3 DNA sequence: TGTGCCAGCAGCTTAGGGGGGACAGGGGACGAGCAGTACTTC. The rearrangement joins TRBV7-6 to TRBJ2-7; 10 bases are a match to TRBD1. This CDR3 has 14 residues. Germline V gene lookup returns CDR1 SGHVS and CDR2 FNYEAQ. Trimming at V came to 1 base and at J to 5 bases, leaving 2 bases not matched to a gene.

The chain joins TRBV11-2 to TRBJ1-1; possibly TRBD1 for D (6 bases). Germline V gene sequence: CDR1 SGHAT, CDR2 FQNNGV. The V gene lost 1 base and the J gene lost 2 bases, with 20 bases spanning the gap. The CDR3 spans 18 residues. Here the CDR3 reads CASSLVWGVDRKNTEAFF. In DNA form, the CDR3 reads TGTGCCAGCAGCTTAGTTTGGGGTGTGGACAGAAAAAACACTGAAGCTTTCTTT.

Many counts were recorded for this clonotype. This chain joins TRBV12-3 or TRBV12-4 and TRBJ1-2, with no clear D. The CDR3 has 12 amino acids. The V and J ends lost 1 base and 6 bases respectively, with 6 bases between them. CDR3 residues: CASSLGGDGYTF. In DNA form, the CDR3 reads TGTGCCAGCAGTTTAGGAGGTGATGGCTACACCTTC.

The genes are TRBV6-1 and TRBJ2-1; perhaps D is TRBD1 or TRBD2 (5 bases each). This CDR3 contains 14 residues. Deletions cut 6 bases from V and 1 base from J, with 10 bases between. Germline lookup yields CDR1 MNHNS and CDR2 SASEGT. CDR3 sequence: CASSRGYSYNEQFF. The CDR3 DNA is TGTGCCAGCAGCCGGGGCTATTCCTACAATGAGCAGTTCTTC.

The gene calls are TRBV7-2 and TRBJ2-3; TRBD2 aligns across 7 bases. The CDR3 totals 15 residues. Per germline, CDR1 SGHTA and CDR2 FQGNSA. Trimming took 6 bases from V and 4 from J; bases not matched to a gene: 10. Here the CDR3 reads CASRVLRGSADTQYF. CDR3 bases: TGTGCCAGCAGGGTCTTGCGGGGGAGTGCAGATACGCAGTATTTT. Based on the CDR3 plus reference TRBV7-2 and TRBJ2-3, the full variable domain is GAGVSQSPSNKVTEKGKDVELRCDPISGHTALYWYRQSLGQGLEFLIYFQGNSAPDKSGLPSDRFSAERTGGSVSTLTIQRTQQEDSAVYLCASRVLRGSADTQYFGPGTRLTVL.

Here the CDR3 reads CSAALRARGSYNEQFF. The CDR3 DNA is TGCAGTGCCGCCCTTAGGGCAAGGGGGTCCTACAATGAGCAGTTCTTC. This chain joins TRBV20-1 and TRBJ2-1; D is possibly TRBD1 (6 bases). CDR3 size: 16 residues. Germline-derived CDR1 and CDR2 are DFQATT and SNEGSKA (reference sequence). The V gene lost 6 bases and the J gene lost 1 base, with 19 bases spanning the gap.

This clonotype was seen more than once but under ten times. V is TRBV20-1 and J is TRBJ1-1; the D gene is possibly TRBD1 (5 bases). V lost 6 bases and J lost 1, with 12 bases in between. The germline CDR1 and CDR2 sequences are DFQATT and SNEGSKA (reference sequence). The CDR3 spans 13 residues. Here the CDR3 reads CSADVGGNTEAFF. CDR3 bases: TGCAGTGCAGATGTTGGGGGGAACACTGAAGCTTTCTTT.

The table lists this clonotype with a few counts. V gene TRBV12-3 or TRBV12-4 combines with J gene TRBJ1-2, with 7 nucleotides matching TRBD1. Germline trimming cut 5 bases from V and 4 bases from J; bases unmatched to any gene: 4. The CDR3 is 13 amino acids. CDR3 coding DNA: TGTGCCAGCAGTAGACAGGGACCCTATGGCTACACCTTC. This sequence encodes CASSRQGPYGYTF.

This clonotype was detected many times. The chain links TRBV12-3 or TRBV12-4 to TRBJ2-7; D not resolved. The CDR3 spans 13 residues. Trimming took off 4 bases at V and 1 base at J, with 8 bases between the two ends. The CDR3 reads CASSSTLSYEQYF. The CDR3 region has the DNA TGTGCCAGCAGTTCGACATTGTCCTACGAGCAGTACTTC.

The table lists this clonotype with a few counts. The chain is built from TRBV2 and TRBJ2-3; 10 bases are a match to TRBD2. V dropped 4 bases and J dropped 1; count of bases not matched to a gene: 2. The CDR3 consists of 15 residues. The germline V gene has CDR1 SNHLY and CDR2 FYNNEI. The CDR3 DNA follows: TGTGCCAGCAGTGCCGGGACTAGCGGCACAGATACGCAGTATTTT. It is translated as CASSAGTSGTDTQYF.

The chain employs TRBV28 and TRBJ2-7, with 8 bases lining up with TRBD1. Trimming cost V 4 bases and J 3 bases; bases outside gene matches: 5. Looked up from germline, CDR1 is MDHEN and CDR2 is SYDVKM. This CDR3 spans 14 amino acids. The CDR3: CASSSGQGFYEQYF. As DNA, the CDR3 is TGTGCCAGCAGTTCCGGACAGGGCTTCTACGAGCAGTACTTC. Full variable domain (rest looked up from reference TRBV28 and TRBJ2-7): DVKVTQSSRYLVKRTGEKVFLECVQDMDHENMFWYRQDPGLGLRLIYFSYDVKMKEKGDIPEGYSVSREKKERFSLILESASTNQTSMYLCASSSGQGFYEQYFGPGTRLTVT.

This clonotype was detected ten times or more. This sequence joins TRBV6-1 and TRBJ1-1; D gene uncertain. Trimming removed 0 bases at V and 0 bases at J, with 17 bases between. The CDR3 runs to 18 residues. CDR1 and CDR2 from the germline V gene are MNHNS and SASEGT. CDR3 region: CASSEALRVRGMNTEAFF. In nucleotides, the CDR3 is TGTGCCAGCAGTGAAGCGCTAAGGGTAAGAGGGATGAACACTGAAGCTTTCTTT.

The J gene is TRBJ2-3, the V gene TRBV5-6; D gene unclear. The V end was cut by 2 bases, the J end by 0 bases, with 7 bases between. The CDR3 covers 14 residues. Germline-derived CDR1 and CDR2 are SGHDT and YYEEEE. Here the CDR3 DNA reads TGTGCCAGCAGCTTCATCTTAAGCACAGATACGCAGTATTTT. Translated: CASSFILSTDTQYF.